This entry lists 20 T cell receptor beta chains sequenced from one sample in a study of cytomegalovirus exposure and HLA in healthy donors. A multiplex PCR was run with 60 Vbeta primers and 13 Jbeta primers. Measured with immunoSEQ multiplex PCR; TCRdb has only the in-frame clones, and not every one. The profile shows a few hundred thousand clones, roughly 80% of them singletons. Material: PBMCs. Receptors originate from a girl aged 2 to 9 in good health and CMV-seronegative.

The chain links TRBV5-6 to TRBJ2-1; 7 bases agree with TRBD2. CDR3 length: 14 residues. Germline lookup yields CDR1 SGHDT and CDR2 YYEEEE. Losses at the gene ends were 2 bases for V and 4 bases for J; bases not matched to a gene: 3. CDR3 amino acids: CASSFGLGYNEQFF. The CDR3 DNA sequence: TGTGCCAGCAGCTTCGGACTAGGGTACAATGAGCAGTTCTTC.

V gene TRBV30 combines with J gene TRBJ1-1; a weak D match, TRBD1 (6 bases). Germline V lookup: CDR1 GTSNPN, CDR2 SVGIG (reference sequence). V dropped 1 base and J dropped 1 base, with 13 bases sitting between them. The CDR3 totals 15 residues. The chain's CDR3 is CAWSALDRENTEAFF. CDR3 coding DNA: TGTGCCTGGAGTGCCCTGGACAGAGAGAACACTGAAGCTTTCTTT.

The chain combines TRBV6-5 with TRBJ1-1, with D hard to call. Germline V CDR1 and CDR2: MNHEY, SVGAGI. This CDR3 has 13 amino acids. Trimming removed 7 bases from V and 9 bases from J, with 18 bases in between. CDR3 sequence reads: CASTEGLPAKAFF. CDR3 DNA: TGTGCCAGCACCGAAGGACTGCCGGCGAAAGCTTTCTTT.

This clone turned up a few times. The chain employs TRBV9 and TRBJ2-1; possible D gene TRBD2, 7 bases. Germline lookup yields CDR1 SGDLS and CDR2 YYNGEE. The CDR3 runs 17 residues. The V and J ends lost 4 bases and 5 bases respectively, with 22 bases between them. CDR3 region: CASSPRGGSLGHNEQFF. The CDR3 nucleotides are TGTGCCAGCAGCCCCAGGGGCGGGAGCCTTGGCCACAATGAGCAGTTCTTC.

There are a few counts of this clone. The chain is built from TRBV11-2 and TRBJ1-6; 11 bases are shared with TRBD1. V shed 5 bases, J shed 8 bases, and the junction held 5 bases outside the gene matches. CDR1 and CDR2 from the germline V gene are SGHAT and FQNNGV. The CDR3 runs to 15 residues. Here the CDR3 reads CASSPRTGGYSPLHF. In nucleotides, the CDR3 is TGTGCCAGCAGCCCACGGACAGGGGGCTATTCACCCCTCCACTTT.

Details on this clone: At one of its ends the junction is not consistent with the germline gene, which may arise from a read error. The chain joins TRBV28 to TRBJ2-7; 10 nucleotides align to TRBD1. The CDR3 loop spans 17 amino acids. CDR1 MDHEN and CDR2 SYDVKM come from the germline V gene. CDR3 in DNA: TGTGCCAGCAGGCCGACAGCACCGGGACAGGGGCTCTGGGTAGGTCACTTC. Translated, it gives CASRPTAPGQGLWVGHF.

The CDR3 region is CASSQARGDTDTQYF. For the CDR3, the DNA is TGCGCCAGCAGCCAAGCGCGGGGGGACACAGATACGCAGTATTTT. The chain has TRBV4-1 and TRBJ2-3, with 8 bases identical to TRBD2. In germline, CDR1 is MGHRA, CDR2 YSYEKL. The CDR3 is made up of 15 amino acids. V lost 1 base and J lost 2; bases outside the gene matches: 2.

The chain links TRBV28 to TRBJ1-5, with no clear D. Trimming left V 1 base short and J 0 bases short, with 13 bases between. Germline V CDR1 and CDR2: MDHEN, SYDVKM. The CDR3 runs to 17 residues. The CDR3 sequence: CASSLFPTLYSNQPQHF. CDR3 bases: TGTGCCAGCAGTTTATTTCCGACACTTTATAGCAATCAGCCCCAGCATTTT. The full variable domain, with the rest looked up from reference TRBV28 and TRBJ1-5, is DVKVTQSSRYLVKRTGEKVFLECVQDMDHENMFWYRQDPGLGLRLIYFSYDVKMKEKGDIPEGYSVSREKKERFSLILESASTNQTSMYLCASSLFPTLYSNQPQHFGDGTRLSIL.

The J gene is TRBJ2-1, the V gene TRBV10-3; 9 bases are a match to TRBD2. The CDR3 is 15 amino acids. CDR1 and CDR2 (germline): ENHRY, SYGVKD. Unmatched junction bases numbered 6, after V lost 2 bases and J lost 7 bases. In DNA, the CDR3 is TGTGCCATCAGTGAGGGACTAGCGCTTGGAAATGAGCAGTTCTTC. It translates to CAISEGLALGNEQFF.

A few counts support this clone. The V call is TRBV5-5, the J call TRBJ1-1; 7 bases line up with TRBD1. The CDR3 spans 15 residues. The V segment lost 4 bases and the J segment 6 bases; nucleotides outside the gene matches: 12. Germline V gene data show CDR1 as SGHKS and CDR2 as YYEKEE (reference sequence). The CDR3 DNA reads TGTGCCAGCAGCCCCCAGACAGGGCGAGCGTCTGAAGCTTTCTTT. Residues: CASSPQTGRASEAFF.

The chain links TRBV14 to TRBJ2-7; the match to TRBD1 covers 7 bases. After removal of 3 bases from V and 4 bases from J, the junction contained 9 bases not matched to a gene. The CDR3 contains 15 residues. CDR1 is SGHDN, CDR2 FVKESK, per germline. CDR3 loop: CASSQEDRTKYEQYF. The DNA for the CDR3 is TGTGCCAGCAGCCAGGAGGACAGGACCAAGTACGAGCAGTACTTC.

The chain has TRBV30 and TRBJ2-1, with D perhaps matching TRBD2 (6 bases). This CDR3 is 15 amino acids long. Germline assignment: CDR1 GTSNPN and CDR2 SVGIG (reference sequence). The V and J ends lost 1 base and 7 bases respectively, with 17 bases between them. The CDR3 spells CAWSALEGLWNEQFF. The CDR3 nucleotides are TGTGCCTGGAGTGCCTTGGAGGGGCTATGGAATGAGCAGTTCTTC.

The CDR3 sequence is CASSLEGSGCGYTF. CDR3 sequence (DNA): TGTGCCAGCTCCCTGGAGGGGAGTGGTTGTGGCTACACCTTC. The chain carries TRBV27 and TRBJ1-2; tentative D call: TRBD1 (5 bases). Per germline, CDR1 MNHEY and CDR2 SMNVEV (reference sequence). The V and J ends lost 8 bases and 7 bases respectively, with 20 bases between them. The CDR3 has 14 residues.

The gene calls are TRBV6-1 and TRBJ2-3; 7 bases agree with TRBD1. Germline CDR1 reads MNHNS; CDR2 reads SASEGT. The CDR3 is made up of 15 amino acids. Unmatched junction bases numbered 2, after V lost 2 bases and J lost 0 bases. CDR3 amino acids: CASSERGLSTDTQYF. The CDR3 bases are TGTGCCAGCAGTGAAAGGGGGCTGAGCACAGATACGCAGTATTTT.

This chain joins TRBV28 and TRBJ1-1, with 9 bases that match TRBD1. CDR1 and CDR2 from the germline V gene are MDHEN and SYDVKM. V trimming: 4 bases; J trimming: 0 bases; junction bases outside the gene matches: 15. CDR3 length: 19 amino acids. The CDR3 here is CASSSLNNRQGDMNTEAFF. As DNA, the CDR3 is TGTGCCAGCAGTTCACTCAACAATCGACAGGGGGACATGAACACTGAAGCTTTCTTT.

This chain uses TRBV19 with TRBJ1-5; D may be TRBD1 (6 bases). V was trimmed by 7 bases and J by 4 bases, leaving 14 bases between them. The CDR3 covers 14 residues. The germline V gene encodes CDR1 LNHDA and CDR2 SQIVND (reference sequence). The CDR3 here is CASNAAGQNQPQHF. CDR3 sequence (DNA): TGTGCCAGTAACGCTGCCGGACAGAATCAGCCCCAGCATTTT.

This clone was recorded only once. This chain links TRBV6-6 with TRBJ2-1; possibly TRBD2 for D (6 bases). Germline V CDR1 and CDR2: MNHNY, SVGAGI (reference sequence). Trimming took 4 bases from V and 12 from J, leaving 16 bases between them. This CDR3 comprises 13 residues. This chain's CDR3 is CASSLTGGLTQFF. DNA for the CDR3: TGTGCCAGCAGTTTGACCGGGGGACTTACGCAGTTCTTC.

The rearrangement joins TRBV2 to TRBJ1-5, with D unresolved. Trimming took 1 base from V and 7 from J, leaving 14 bases between them. The CDR3 contains 15 residues. The germline CDR1 and CDR2 sequences are SNHLY and FYNNEI. CDR3 sequence reads: CASSEGMGALQPQHF. In DNA, the CDR3 is TGTGCCAGCAGTGAAGGGATGGGCGCCTTGCAGCCCCAGCATTTT.

The CDR3 region has the DNA TGTGCCATCAGTCGGACAGCAGAGTCTTACGAGCAGTACTTC. Its translation is CAISRTAESYEQYF. This chain joins TRBV10-3 and TRBJ2-5; possibly TRBD1 for D (6 bases). The J call may be faulty, since TRBJ2-7 better matches the DNA end. Germline CDR1 is ENHRY and CDR2 is SYGVKD. The CDR3 is 14 amino acids.

The chain recombines TRBV28 with TRBJ2-7; TRBD1 aligns across 11 bases. This CDR3 region has 15 residues. Losses at the gene ends were 6 bases for V and 2 bases for J; bases not matched to a gene: 6. The germline gives CDR1 MDHEN, CDR2 SYDVKM. CDR3 in DNA: TGTGCCAGCAGCCCGGGACAGGGGGAAGCCTACGAGCAGTACTTC. As protein: CASSPGQGEAYEQYF. Using reference TRBV28 and TRBJ2-7 for the parts outside the CDR3, the full variable domain is DVKVTQSSRYLVKRTGEKVFLECVQDMDHENMFWYRQDPGLGLRLIYFSYDVKMKEKGDIPEGYSVSREKKERFSLILESASTNQTSMYLCASSPGQGEAYEQYFGPGTRLTVT.